This T cell receptor beta chain was recorded in a study of blood T cells in healthy people across ages. Study-wide results and limits: When set beside aged donors, long-lived donors presented more naive CD4+ cells and higher diversity. Diversity figures derived from one million T cells were judged to underestimate the true value.

Together with a sample-barcoded 5' primer, a J-beta primer mix was included in a second PCR lasting about 6 to 11 cycles. MiXCR was run by TCRdb on the 5' RACE reads, yielding one entry per CDR3 protein. The data hold about 780,000 distinct CDR3 sequences, with about 46% observed a single time. In its sample, this clonotype was seen many times. Its matching antigen is unknown. V lost 4 bases to trimming and J lost 0 bases, with 7 bases between them. Germline CDR1 is DFQATT and CDR2 is SNEGSKA (reference sequence). This CDR3 has 12 residues. The rearrangement uses TRBV20-1 and TRBJ2-7; a weak D match, TRBD2 (5 bases). This receptor was obtained from a man older than 75 in good health. The sequencing input was blood. CDR3 nucleotide sequence: TGCAGTGCTATGAGGGACTCCTACGAGCAGTACTTC. As protein: CSAMRDSYEQYF.